A selection of T cell receptor beta chains follows, all from one sample in a study of blood T cells in healthy people across ages. TCRdb re-called the 5' RACE reads with MiXCR, one entry per CDR3 protein. The sample includes 550,000 to 750,000 distinct CDR3 sequences, around 21% of them seen just once. Sequenced sample: blood. These receptors all come from a man in his 70s in good health. Each CDR3 is given with its conserved first and last residue. The order of the fields is clone size, D gene, V gene, J gene, CDR3 length, CDR3 protein, CDR3 DNA. A D gene is named only where the DNA matches it firmly. Where a row states a size, it is once, few, many or the class of an expanded clone; other rows omit it.

clone size: -; D gene: -; V gene: TRBV3-1; J gene: TRBJ2-1; CDR3 length: 12; CDR3 protein: CASSHRTAEQFF; CDR3 DNA: TGTGCCAGCAGCCACCGGACTGCTGAGCAGTTCTTC
clone size: -; D gene: -; V gene: TRBV7-2; J gene: TRBJ2-7; CDR3 length: 14; CDR3 protein: CASSLDRVFYEQYF; CDR3 DNA: TGTGCCAGCAGCTTAGACAGGGTGTTCTACGAGCAGTACTTC
clone size: few; D gene: -; V gene: TRBV4-2; J gene: TRBJ2-1; CDR3 length: 17; CDR3 protein: CASSQKTAILLDNEQFF; CDR3 DNA: TGTGCCAGCAGCCAAAAGACAGCGATTCTCCTTGACAATGAGCAGTTCTTC
clone size: few; D gene: TRBD1; V gene: TRBV6-5; J gene: TRBJ1-2; CDR3 length: 13; CDR3 protein: CASSRGQGGGYTF; CDR3 DNA: TGTGCCAGCAGTCGGGGACAGGGGGGTGGCTACACCTTC
clone size: -; D gene: TRBD2; V gene: TRBV20-1; J gene: TRBJ2-3; CDR3 length: 17; CDR3 protein: CSARGQFSRGFPDTQYF; CDR3 DNA: TGCAGTGCTAGAGGACAGTTCTCGCGGGGGTTTCCAGATACGCAGTATTTT
clone size: -; D gene: -; V gene: TRBV9; J gene: TRBJ2-2; CDR3 length: 13; CDR3 protein: CASSVEIPGELFF; CDR3 DNA: TGTGCCAGCAGCGTGGAGATCCCCGGGGAGCTGTTTTTT
clone size: many; D gene: -; V gene: TRBV29-1; J gene: TRBJ2-5; CDR3 length: 12; CDR3 protein: CSVVWGQETQYF; CDR3 DNA: TGCAGCGTTGTTTGGGGCCAAGAGACCCAGTACTTC
clone size: many; D gene: -; V gene: TRBV7-3; J gene: TRBJ2-5; CDR3 length: 13; CDR3 protein: CASSLSTQETQYF; CDR3 DNA: TGTGCCAGCAGCCTAAGCACCCAAGAGACCCAGTACTTC
clone size: -; D gene: -; V gene: TRBV7-9; J gene: TRBJ1-2; CDR3 length: 17; CDR3 protein: CASSLYPTVSVLYGYTF; CDR3 DNA: TGTGCCAGCAGCTTGTACCCTACAGTATCCGTCCTCTATGGCTACACCTTC
clone size: few; D gene: -; V gene: TRBV21-1; J gene: TRBJ2-4; CDR3 length: 17; CDR3 protein: CASSKRCSGRAKNIQYF; CDR3 DNA: TGTGCCAGCAGCAAGAGATGTAGCGGGAGGGCCAAAAACATTCAGTACTTC
clone size: few; D gene: TRBD2; V gene: TRBV5-1; J gene: TRBJ2-1; CDR3 length: 12; CDR3 protein: CASSPERGEQFF; CDR3 DNA: TGCGCCAGCAGCCCGGAGCGGGGTGAGCAGTTCTTC
clone size: -; D gene: -; V gene: TRBV20-1; J gene: TRBJ2-7; CDR3 length: 14; CDR3 protein: CSASRGLFTYEQYF; CDR3 DNA: TGCAGTGCTAGCCGGGGACTCTTTACCTACGAGCAGTACTTC
clone size: -; D gene: -; V gene: TRBV20-1; J gene: TRBJ2-1; CDR3 length: 15; CDR3 protein: CSARAWGRSNNEQFF; CDR3 DNA: TGCAGTGCTAGAGCATGGGGGAGATCAAACAATGAGCAGTTCTTC
clone size: few; D gene: -; V gene: TRBV2; J gene: TRBJ1-5; CDR3 length: 14; CDR3 protein: CASSDRNSNQPQHF; CDR3 DNA: TGTGCCAGCAGTGACAGGAATAGCAATCAGCCCCAGCATTTT
clone size: many; D gene: TRBD1; V gene: TRBV5-1; J gene: TRBJ2-5; CDR3 length: 15; CDR3 protein: CASSLNRGPQETQYF; CDR3 DNA: TGCGCCAGCAGTCTCAACAGGGGACCCCAAGAGACCCAGTACTTC
clone size: -; D gene: TRBD1; V gene: TRBV20-1; J gene: TRBJ1-2; CDR3 length: 13; CDR3 protein: CSATGQGAGGYTF; CDR3 DNA: TGCAGTGCTACCGGACAGGGGGCGGGAGGCTACACCTTC